Listed here are 10 T cell receptor beta chains from one sample, sequenced in a study. Method: immunoSEQ multiplex PCR; TCRdb's copy keeps in-frame clones and lacks some. The repertoire includes about 68,000 clones, 93% of them detected once, and roughly 4.5% sits in the top ten. The material sequenced was PBMCs. The source of these receptors is a man aged 35 to 55 with rheumatoid arthritis.

This chain uses TRBV28 with TRBJ1-1; possibly TRBD1 for D (5 bases). Germline-derived CDR1 and CDR2 are MDHEN and SYDVKM. The CDR3 is 16 amino acids. V gave up 7 bases and J gave up 1 base, with 19 bases separating them. In DNA, the CDR3 is TGTGCCAGCAATTTTCTTGCGGGACGAACGAACACTGAAGCTTTCTTT. As protein: CASNFLAGRTNTEAFF.

The chain carries TRBV6-4 and TRBJ1-1; 7 bases line up with TRBD1. This CDR3 comprises 14 residues. Unmatched junction bases numbered 6, after V lost 0 bases and J lost 8 bases. The germline gives CDR1 MRHNA, CDR2 SNTAGT. The CDR3 DNA sequence: TGTGCCAGCAGTGACTCTAGGGGGCGGACAGAAGCTTTCTTT. Translation gives CASSDSRGRTEAFF.

V is TRBV6-2 or TRBV6-3 and J is TRBJ2-1, with 8 bases aligning to TRBD1. Germline V CDR1 and CDR2: MNHEY, SVGEGT. V lost 3 bases to trimming and J lost 2 bases; unmatched junction nucleotides: 15. This CDR3 contains 19 residues. Here the CDR3 DNA reads TGTGCCAGCAGTTATTCGCCCGGCCAGGGGGCCTCTACCTACAATGAGCAGTTCTTC. This encodes CASSYSPGQGASTYNEQFF.

The rearrangement links TRBV18 to TRBJ2-7, with TRBD2 identical over 15 bases. The CDR3 contains 19 residues. With V trimmed by 1 base and J by 6 bases, 13 bases remained unmatched. The germline CDR1 and CDR2 sequences are KGHSH and LQKENI. The CDR3 region is CASSPQRTSGRASHFEQYF. CDR3 in DNA: TGTGCCAGCTCACCACAACGGACTAGCGGGAGGGCCTCTCATTTCGAGCAGTACTTC. The entire variable domain, with the rest obtained from reference TRBV18 and TRBJ2-7, is as follows: NAGVMQNPRHLVRRRGQEARLRCSPMKGHSHVYWYRQLPEEGLKFMVYLQKENIIDESGMPKERFSAEFPKEGPSILRIQQVVRGDSAAYFCASSPQRTSGRASHFEQYFGPGTRLTVT.

The chain recombines TRBV3-1 (or the pseudogene TRBV3-2) with TRBJ2-3; D is ambiguous. The V gene's germline CDR1 is LGHDT and CDR2 YNNKEL (reference sequence). Trimming removed 4 bases at V and 1 base at J, with 15 bases between. The CDR3 consists of 16 residues. CDR3 amino acids: CASSPLPGGGTDTQYF. The CDR3, as DNA: TGTGCCAGCAGCCCGTTGCCGGGCGGTGGCACAGATACGCAGTATTTT.

V is TRBV7-9 and J is TRBJ1-2, with 7 bases fitting TRBD1. V lost 5 bases to trimming and J lost 4 bases; unmatched junction nucleotides: 10. This CDR3 has 15 residues. Per germline, CDR1 SEHNR and CDR2 FQNEAQ (reference sequence). Written as DNA, the CDR3 is TGTGCCAGCAGCCTCCACCGGGACAGAGTCTATGGCTACACCTTC. This gives the protein CASSLHRDRVYGYTF.

This clone has just a few counts. J is TRBJ1-1 and V is TRBV12-3 or TRBV12-4, with D maybe TRBD1 (5 bases). CDR3 size: 13 residues. With 6 bases removed from V and 9 bases from J, the gap between germline ends came to 17 bases. In nucleotides, the CDR3 is TGTGCCAGCAGGTGGCAGGGTGGGTTCAAAGCTTTCTTT. Translating it yields CASRWQGGFKAFF.

The chain joins TRBV7-6 to TRBJ1-1; unclear D gene. This CDR3 is built from 15 residues. The V end lost 2 bases, the J end lost 1 base, and 11 bases lay between the germline ends. The V gene's germline CDR1 is SGHVS and CDR2 FNYEAQ. CDR3 sequence (DNA): TGTGCCAGCAGCTTAAGTCCGGCGACGAACACTGAAGCTTTCTTT. Protein product: CASSLSPATNTEAFF.

The chain employs TRBV6-5 and TRBJ1-4, with D hard to call. Germline loops: CDR1 MNHEY, CDR2 SVGAGI. The V gene lost 6 bases and the J gene lost 0 bases, with 11 bases spanning the gap. The CDR3 length is 15 residues. CDR3 sequence reads: CASRSTVATNEKLFF. The CDR3 DNA reads TGTGCCAGCAGATCTACAGTTGCAACTAATGAAAAACTGTTTTTT.

The gene calls are TRBV6-5 and TRBJ2-4; the match to TRBD1 covers 7 bases. This CDR3 has 16 amino acids. Trimming cost V 4 bases and J 0 bases; bases outside gene matches: 6. The germline CDR1 and CDR2 sequences are MNHEY and SVGAGI. CDR3 coding DNA: TGTGCCAGCAGTTCTCCCGGGACAGTAGCCAAAAACATTCAGTACTTC. Translating gives CASSSPGTVAKNIQYF.